Included here is one TCR beta chain sequence, with context. The target antigen is unknown. The entry originates in a study of PD-1 blockade in classical Hodgkin lymphoma. General observations from the study: There was a significant rise in CD4+ TCR diversity by C4D1, with no such rise for CD8+. Exclusion covered patients beginning nivolumab under 1 year post-ASCT. Baseline diversity was lower in partial responders and progressors than complete responders.

Time point: cycle 4 day 1 (C4D1), after less than seven weeks of nivolumab. Every one of the patients relapsed after autologous stem cell transplantation (brentuximab vedotin exposure was variable). The study purified CD4+ T cells from thawed PBMCs using magnetic negative selection. Reported best responses ranged across complete response, partial response or progressive disease. Clones were sequenced by immunoSEQ multiplex PCR, and TCRdb holds only the in-frame ones, with some missing. The data hold roughly 32,000 clones, with about 94% observed a single time. Specimen: CD4+ T cells from blood, collected before the fourth cycle of nivolumab. The TCR originated in a human donor with classical Hodgkin lymphoma.

The DNA of the CDR3 is TGTGCCAGCAGTTCCCGTTGGGTCGGGCAAGCTTTCTTT. This translates into CASSSRWVGQAFF. This chain connects TRBV28 to TRBJ1-1; D uncertain. Germline V gives CDR1 MDHEN, CDR2 SYDVKM. Trimming removed 4 bases from V and 9 bases from J, with 15 bases in between. There are 13 residues in the CDR3.